The next 10 T cell receptor beta chains were all read from a single sample in a study of OX40 agonist ivuxolimab in advanced cancers. The data were produced by immunoSEQ multiplex PCR, yet TCRdb's version contains in-frame clones alone and is incomplete. This sample has about 69,000 clones, with 90% found just once. Sequenced material: CD4+ or CD8+ T cells sorted from blood, taken in a trial of the OX40 agonist ivuxolimab. Every receptor here comes from an adult with an advanced solid tumor such as melanoma, head and neck, liver or kidney cancer.

The rearrangement joins TRBV11-2 to TRBJ1-4, with D unresolved. Trimming took off 3 bases at V and 3 bases at J, with 8 bases between the two ends. Germline V lookup: CDR1 SGHAT, CDR2 FQNNGV. The CDR3 length is 14 residues. The CDR3 protein is CASSLGGPNEKLFF. As DNA, the CDR3 is TGTGCCAGCAGCTTGGGCGGCCCTAATGAAAAACTGTTTTTT.

The chain employs TRBV11-3 and TRBJ2-1; D remains ambiguous. There are 13 residues in the CDR3. V was pared by 6 bases and J by 12 bases, with 18 bases between. Per the germline V gene, CDR1 is SGHNT and CDR2 is YENEEA. CDR3 region: CASSPDRGLLQFF. Here the CDR3 DNA reads TGTGCCAGCAGTCCGGATAGAGGTTTGTTGCAGTTCTTC.

The CDR3, as DNA: TGTGCCAGCAGTCCGGCCGGAGCGGGCTCGGGCAATGAGCAGTTCTTC. This sequence encodes CASSPAGAGSGNEQFF. The chain couples TRBV28 to TRBJ2-1; perhaps TRBD2 as D (6 bases). Germline assignment: CDR1 MDHEN and CDR2 SYDVKM. The CDR3 covers 16 residues. The germline V and J ends were trimmed by 5 bases and 6 bases, with 20 bases remaining between them.

The rearrangement uses TRBV28 and TRBJ2-1; D possibly matches TRBD1 or TRBD2 (5 bases each). V was cut by 1 base and J by 9 bases, with 10 bases left in between. The CDR3 length is 13 residues. Germline V gene data show CDR1 as MDHEN and CDR2 as SYDVKM. The CDR3 sequence is CASSLLRGSEQFF. The CDR3 nucleotides read TGTGCCAGCAGTTTATTGAGGGGAAGTGAGCAGTTCTTC.

This clone was recorded only once. This rearrangement joins TRBV7-9 to TRBJ2-7, with D unclear. The CDR3 is 13 residues long. Germline lookup yields CDR1 SEHNR and CDR2 FQNEAQ (reference sequence). Deletions cut 2 bases from V and 5 bases from J, with 10 bases between. The CDR3 sequence is CASSLYRVDEQYF. The CDR3, as DNA: TGTGCCAGCAGCTTATATCGGGTGGACGAGCAGTACTTC.

The chain recombines TRBV6-5 with TRBJ2-7; 7 positions match TRBD1. J lost 5 bases, V lost 6 bases, and 7 bases had no gene match. The CDR3 has 13 amino acids. Germline V gene lookup returns CDR1 MNHEY and CDR2 SVGAGI. CDR3 nucleotides: TGTGCCAGCAGACCAACAGGGGTCAACGAGCAGTACTTC. Translating it yields CASRPTGVNEQYF.

The rearrangement uses TRBV7-2 and TRBJ1-1, with no clear D. The CDR3 is 13 amino acids. Trimming cost V 1 base and J 1 base, with 4 bases left between them. From germline, CDR1 is SGHTA and CDR2 FQGNSA. CDR3 coding DNA: TGTGCCAGCAGCTTAGGACGGAACACTGAAGCTTTCTTT. This translates into CASSLGRNTEAFF.

The chain couples TRBV7-2 to TRBJ1-2; tentatively, D is TRBD1 (6 bases). Germline V lookup: CDR1 SGHTA, CDR2 FQGNSA. This CDR3 region has 15 residues. V dropped 0 bases and J dropped 5 bases, with 13 bases sitting between them. CDR3 bases: TGTGCCAGCAGCTTAGCGGGTAACACAGGGTATGGCTACACCTTC. Amino acid sequence: CASSLAGNTGYGYTF.

CDR3 in amino acids: CASSLRPRETQYF. The CDR3 DNA sequence: TGTGCCAGCAGTCTCCGACCTCGGGAGACCCAGTACTTC. The chain joins TRBV27 to TRBJ2-5; D is undetermined. The CDR3 has 13 amino acids. Germline loops: CDR1 MNHEY, CDR2 SMNVEV (reference sequence). V lost 5 bases and J 5 bases, leaving 12 bases between the germline ends.

The genes are TRBV11-3 and TRBJ1-1; 8 bases agree with TRBD1. Germline V CDR1 and CDR2: SGHNT, YENEEA. The J segment lost 0 bases and the V segment lost 4 bases, leaving 4 bases of the junction unmatched. The CDR3 is 15 amino acids. The CDR3 is CASSYQGAMNTEAFF. The CDR3 coding sequence is TGTGCCAGCAGCTATCAGGGGGCCATGAACACTGAAGCTTTCTTT.